Following are 10 T cell receptor beta chains from one sample sequenced in a study of CD8+ T cells in alopecia areata. The treatment was: oral pan-JAK inhibitor, 5-10 mg twice daily. Following extraction, RNA underwent reverse transcription to cDNA, which served as the sequencing template. Some clones are missing from TCRdb's copy, which holds only in-frame ones; the method was immunoSEQ multiplex PCR. The data contain 250,000 to 350,000 clones, about 62% of them singletons. The sample here was CD4+ T cells sorted from blood, taken at week 52, from a patient treated with tofacitinib. Every receptor here comes from a human donor with alopecia areata.

The rearrangement joins TRBV27 to TRBJ1-4; the D is unclear. CDR1 is MNHEY, CDR2 SMNVEV, per germline (reference sequence). This CDR3 region has 13 residues. V was clipped by 5 bases and J by 6 bases, with 10 bases between them. The CDR3 coding sequence is TGTGCCAGCAGTAGCGGTTCACATGAAAAACTGTTTTTT. Amino acid sequence: CASSSGSHEKLFF.

The chain recombines TRBV4-2 with TRBJ2-5; D possibly matches TRBD1 or TRBD2 (5 bases each). The CDR3 covers 16 residues. CDR1 and CDR2 from the germline V gene are LGHNA and YNFKEQ. Trimming took 4 bases from V and 3 from J, leaving 18 bases between them. Here the CDR3 reads CASSLSQGRGEETQYF. For the CDR3, the DNA is TGTGCCAGCAGCCTTTCTCAGGGTAGGGGAGAAGAGACCCAGTACTTC.

The gene calls are TRBV29-1 and TRBJ2-3, with D perhaps matching TRBD1 (6 bases). The CDR3 is 14 amino acids. V was pared by 7 bases and J by 0 bases, with 14 bases between. The germline CDR1 and CDR2 sequences are SQVTM and ANQGSEA. CDR3: CSARTGLSTDTQYF. For the CDR3, the DNA is TGCAGCGCTCGCACAGGGCTTAGCACAGATACGCAGTATTTT.

The V call is TRBV7-8, the J call TRBJ2-3, with D possibly TRBD2 on 5 matching bases. Trimming left V 10 bases short and J 5 bases short, with 16 bases between. The CDR3 has 13 amino acids. Germline values: CDR1 SGHVS, CDR2 FQNEAQ. The DNA for the CDR3 is TGTGCCACCTACTTAGAAGAGGGAGATACGCAGTATTTT. It translates to CATYLEEGDTQYF. The full variable domain, in which reference TRBV7-8 and TRBJ2-3 provide the parts outside the CDR3, is GAGVSQSPRYKVAKRGQDVALRCDPISGHVSLFWYQQALGQGPEFLTYFQNEAQLDKSGLPSDRFFAERPEGSVSTLKIQRTQQEDSAVYLCATYLEEGDTQYFGPGTRLTVL.

This clone has just a few counts. The chain employs TRBV5-1 and TRBJ2-5; perhaps D is TRBD1 or TRBD2 (5 bases each). V was pared by 4 bases and J by 5 bases, with 12 bases between. The CDR3 is 13 residues long. Germline V lookup: CDR1 SGHRS, CDR2 YFSETQ. The CDR3 reads CASSEGPLETQYF. Written as DNA, the CDR3 is TGCGCCAGCAGCGAGGGGCCGCTGGAGACCCAGTACTTC.

The chain couples TRBV13 to TRBJ2-6; D remains ambiguous. V lost 5 bases and J 2 bases, leaving 13 bases between the germline ends. CDR3 length: 16 amino acids. Germline V CDR1 and CDR2: PRHDT, FYEKMQ (reference sequence). This CDR3 reads CASSLMDGPGANVLTF. The CDR3, as DNA: TGTGCCAGCAGCCTAATGGACGGCCCTGGGGCCAACGTCCTGACTTTC.

This clone is a singleton in its sample. The rearrangement uses TRBV10-2 and TRBJ1-2; 10 positions match TRBD1. Germline V gene lookup returns CDR1 WSHSY and CDR2 SAAADI. The trim removed 10 bases at V and 6 bases at J, leaving 5 bases unmatched. This CDR3 comprises 12 residues. Here the CDR3 DNA reads TGCGCCACCGTGGGACAGGGGAATGGCTACACCTTC. The encoded protein is CATVGQGNGYTF.

The CDR3 coding sequence is TGTGCCAGCTCACCACCGTCTGGGGAGACCCAGTACTTC. Translating it yields CASSPPSGETQYF. J is TRBJ2-5 and V is TRBV18; D is ambiguous. The germline CDR1 and CDR2 sequences are KGHSH and LQKENI. This CDR3 has 13 residues. Trimming stripped 0 bases from V and 5 bases from J, with 7 bases between.

This clone was detected ten times or more. The sample carries other DNA sequences with the same CDR3. The gene calls are TRBV6-5 and TRBJ1-6; D is perhaps TRBD1 (5 bases). CDR3 length equals 12 residues. Germline loops: CDR1 MNHEY, CDR2 SVGAGI. The V end was cut by 5 bases, the J end by 6 bases, with 5 bases between. DNA for the CDR3: TGTGCCAGCAGTCAGGGTAATTCACCCCTCCACTTT. Protein sequence: CASSQGNSPLHF.

This clone was observed a handful of times. The CDR3 is CASSVGATVETQYF. CDR3 nucleotides: TGTGCCAGCAGCGTGGGGGCGACGGTAGAGACCCAGTACTTC. This chain links TRBV9 with TRBJ2-5, with D maybe TRBD1 (6 bases). V was clipped by 2 bases and J by 4 bases, with 12 bases between them. This CDR3 comprises 14 residues. Germline CDR1 reads SGDLS; CDR2 reads YYNGEE.